The rows below give T cell receptor beta chains drawn from one sample of a study of blood T cell repertoires in COVID-19. The table came from immunoSEQ multiplex PCR; TCRdb's copy has only in-frame clones and leaves some out. Among about 48,000 clones, approximately 90% were seen once, and the ten largest hold just over 5%. Sequenced material: peripheral blood. The origin of the receptors is a man aged 65 to 85 with acute or convalescent COVID-19. The CDR3 runs from the conserved cysteine through the conserved F or W. The D gene is left open where the match is weak. Clone size appears in some rows only: once, few, many, or a class for an expanded clone.

clone_size: -; d_call: -; v_call: TRBV19; j_call: TRBJ2-1; cdr3_nt: TGTGCCAGTAGCCCAAGATTACAGGGTCATGATGAGCAGTTCTTC; cdr3_aa: CASSPRLQGHDEQFF
clone_size: -; d_call: -; v_call: TRBV2; j_call: TRBJ2-7; cdr3_nt: TGTGCCACTTCGGGCGAGCAGTACTTC; cdr3_aa: CATSGEQYF
clone_size: -; d_call: -; v_call: TRBV4-2; j_call: TRBJ2-2; cdr3_nt: TGTGCCAGCAGCCAAGTACATGATCCGAACACCGGGGAGCTGTTTTTT; cdr3_aa: CASSQVHDPNTGELFF
clone_size: -; d_call: TRBD1; v_call: TRBV5-6; j_call: TRBJ2-7; cdr3_nt: TGTGCCAGCAGCCCGGGGACAGGGGGGGTCTACGAGCAGTACTTC; cdr3_aa: CASSPGTGGVYEQYF
clone_size: -; d_call: -; v_call: TRBV5-6; j_call: TRBJ2-2; cdr3_nt: TGTGCCAGCAGCCTGGATGTGGGCACGAACACCGGGGAGCTGTTTTTT; cdr3_aa: CASSLDVGTNTGELFF
clone_size: -; d_call: -; v_call: TRBV5-1; j_call: TRBJ1-1; cdr3_nt: TGCGCCAGCAGCATCCTACAGGGCAGAATGAACACTGAAGCTTTCTTT; cdr3_aa: CASSILQGRMNTEAFF
clone_size: -; d_call: -; v_call: TRBV9; j_call: TRBJ1-5; cdr3_nt: TGTGCCAGGTCCATGGCAGGGGCCGGCCAGCCCCAGCATTTT; cdr3_aa: CARSMAGAGQPQHF
clone_size: -; d_call: -; v_call: TRBV11-3; j_call: TRBJ2-3; cdr3_nt: TGTGCCAGCAGCTCGGGACTCCCGGGCCCAGATACGCAGTATTTT; cdr3_aa: CASSSGLPGPDTQYF
clone_size: -; d_call: TRBD1; v_call: TRBV28; j_call: TRBJ1-3; cdr3_nt: TGTGCCAGCAGGGGACAGGGGTCTGGAAACACCATATATTTT; cdr3_aa: CASRGQGSGNTIYF
clone_size: -; d_call: -; v_call: TRBV3-1/TRBV3-2; j_call: TRBJ1-2; cdr3_nt: TGTGCCAGCAGCCAAGCAGGGGAGAACTTC; cdr3_aa: CASSQAGENF
clone_size: -; d_call: TRBD2; v_call: TRBV7-2; j_call: TRBJ2-5; cdr3_nt: TGTGCCAGCAGCTTGCGGGGGGGCTGGGTAGAGACCCAGTACTTC; cdr3_aa: CASSLRGGWVETQYF
clone_size: -; d_call: -; v_call: TRBV2; j_call: TRBJ1-2; cdr3_nt: TGTGCCAGCAACCTGGCGGGTCTTAACTATGGCTACACCTTC; cdr3_aa: CASNLAGLNYGYTF
clone_size: few; d_call: -; v_call: TRBV4-2; j_call: TRBJ1-1; cdr3_nt: TGTGCCAGCAGCCAAGCCCCAGGGTACGCTTTCTTT; cdr3_aa: CASSQAPGYAFF
clone_size: -; d_call: -; v_call: TRBV19; j_call: TRBJ1-1; cdr3_nt: TGTGCCAGTAGCCCGGCCCTCACAGTCCGCGGGACTGAAGCTTTCTTT; cdr3_aa: CASSPALTVRGTEAFF
clone_size: -; d_call: -; v_call: TRBV19; j_call: TRBJ1-2; cdr3_nt: TGTGCCAGTAGTACGAGCGGCGGATATGGCTACACCTTC; cdr3_aa: CASSTSGGYGYTF
clone_size: -; d_call: -; v_call: TRBV14; j_call: TRBJ2-1; cdr3_nt: TGTGCCAGCAGCCCCCTAGGGGGCTACAATGAGCAGTTCTTC; cdr3_aa: CASSPLGGYNEQFF
clone_size: -; d_call: -; v_call: TRBV30; j_call: TRBJ1-1; cdr3_nt: TGTGCATTGACTGGCGCAGGGCTCACTGAAGCTTTCTTT; cdr3_aa: CALTGAGLTEAFF
clone_size: -; d_call: -; v_call: TRBV19; j_call: TRBJ2-1; cdr3_nt: TGTGCCAGTAGTATAGACGGGGGCAATGAGCAGTTCTTC; cdr3_aa: CASSIDGGNEQFF
clone_size: -; d_call: -; v_call: TRBV7-3; j_call: TRBJ2-5; cdr3_nt: TGTGCCAGCAGCTTAAGCCCCAGGTCGGTTGGCCAAGAGACCCAGTACTTC; cdr3_aa: CASSLSPRSVGQETQYF
clone_size: -; d_call: TRBD1; v_call: TRBV9; j_call: TRBJ1-5; cdr3_nt: TGTGCCAGCAGCCCCGGAGGGGGCCAGCCCCAGCATTTT; cdr3_aa: CASSPGGGQPQHF
clone_size: -; d_call: -; v_call: TRBV19; j_call: TRBJ1-4; cdr3_nt: TGTGCCAGTAGTCTAAACAGGGCAACTAATGAAAAACTGTTTTTT; cdr3_aa: CASSLNRATNEKLFF
clone_size: -; d_call: TRBD2; v_call: TRBV7-2; j_call: TRBJ2-1; cdr3_nt: TGTGCCAGCAGCTTACTAGCGGGGGGAGCCTACAATGAGCAGTTCTTC; cdr3_aa: CASSLLAGGAYNEQFF
clone_size: -; d_call: -; v_call: TRBV7-9; j_call: TRBJ1-2; cdr3_nt: TGTGCCAGCAGCTTAGGGCAGGGCTATGGCTACACCTTC; cdr3_aa: CASSLGQGYGYTF
clone_size: -; d_call: TRBD2; v_call: TRBV6-2/TRBV6-3; j_call: TRBJ2-7; cdr3_nt: TGTGCCAGCAGTCGGGGACTAGCGGGCCTTGGGGAGCAGTACTTC; cdr3_aa: CASSRGLAGLGEQYF
clone_size: once; d_call: TRBD2; v_call: TRBV7-2; j_call: TRBJ2-2; cdr3_nt: TGTGCCAGCAGCTTAAACCGGGGGGGCAACACCGGGGAGCTGTTTTTT; cdr3_aa: CASSLNRGGNTGELFF
clone_size: -; d_call: -; v_call: TRBV5-4; j_call: TRBJ2-5; cdr3_nt: TGTGCCAGCAGCTTGGAGGTTGGGCGGGGAGGCGGGGAGACCCAGTACTTC; cdr3_aa: CASSLEVGRGGGETQYF